Listed here is a single TCR beta chain. Its antigen is not known. TCRdb reprocessed the 5' RACE reads via MiXCR and lists one record per CDR3 protein. This sample has 470,000 or so distinct CDR3 sequences, with over 15% found just once. This sample is drawn from a study of T-cell memory formation after mild COVID-19. Overall study results and limits: Later expanders leaned CD4+, whereas day 15 to 85 contracting clones were balanced CD4/CD8.

Germline CDR1 is KGHDR and CDR2 is SFDVKD. Deletions cut 5 bases from V and 1 base from J, with 13 bases between. The CDR3 spans 15 residues. This sequence was found in an adult woman who had mild COVID-19 (a few samples of this study predate the infection). Cell type and time point are not known. The rearrangement joins TRBV24-1 to TRBJ1-1, with D possibly being TRBD1 (6 bases). Sequenced sample: PBMCs or a T cell subset sorted from them (not recorded which). In DNA, the CDR3 is TGTGCCACCAGTGTCTCGGACAGAGGGAACACTGAAGCTTTCTTT. The encoded protein is CATSVSDRGNTEAFF.